The clone carrying this T cell receptor beta chain was counted ten times or more. The data stem from a study of tumor-infiltrating lymphocytes in primary liver carcinoma. A primer in the constant region served to generate TCR beta cDNA from roughly 520 ng of total RNA. Investigators got TCR beta libraries out of three nested multiplex PCR rounds, done with slightly modified ARM-PCR. TCRdb itself ran the multiplex PCR reads through MiXCR, one entry per CDR3 protein. The repertoire consists of roughly 23,000 distinct CDR3 sequences, with roughly 78% occurring once and the leading ten covering over 35%. Co-extraction of both nucleic acids (RNA and DNA) used about 18-34 mg of unsorted bulk tissue. The source is a man in his forties with primary liver carcinoma and hepatitis B virus infection. Sequences were obtained from liver tumor tissue from sampling region 1. The subset denotes: tumor region T1, superior pole.

The CDR3 reads CASSQYSGEGYEQYF. The CDR3 coding sequence is TGTGCCAGCAGCCAATATTCGGGAGAGGGCTACGAGCAGTACTTC. The genes are TRBV11-2 and TRBJ2-7, with D tentatively TRBD2 (6 bases). Trimming left V 5 bases short and J 3 bases short, with 17 bases between. Germline lookup yields CDR1 SGHAT and CDR2 FQNNGV. The CDR3 has 15 amino acids.